The 14 T cell receptor beta chains below were found in one sample sequenced in a study of control samples from healthy donors and cancer patients. Sequencing was performed with immunoSEQ multiplex PCR; in TCRdb, only in-frame clones are kept and a portion is missing. This sample yields about 120,000 clones, of which approximately 88% are seen a single time; 3.4% belongs to the top ten. Sample: blood. All receptors come from a man aged 35 to 55 in good health.

The chain uses TRBV12-3 or TRBV12-4 and TRBJ2-3; no clear D gene. The ends were cut back, 9 bases at V and 6 bases at J, with 10 bases in the middle. The CDR3 totals 11 residues. CDR3: CASSPRDTQYF. The CDR3 DNA is TGTGCCAGTTCCCCTCGGGATACGCAGTATTTT.

The chain is built from TRBV30 and TRBJ1-3, with D hard to call. Between the trimmed V and J ends, which lost 2 bases and 3 bases, there was a span of 8 bases. Germline loops: CDR1 GTSNPN, CDR2 SVGIG (reference sequence). The CDR3 is 13 residues long. Here the CDR3 DNA reads TGTGCCTGGAGTCGTCTCCTTGGAAACACCATATATTTT. Translating it yields CAWSRLLGNTIYF.

V and J are TRBV4-1 and TRBJ1-6; TRBD1 matches at 7 bases. V shed 3 bases and J 5 bases; nucleotides not matched to a gene: 10. CDR1 MGHRA and CDR2 YSYEKL come from the germline V gene. The CDR3 has 17 amino acids. The CDR3 sequence is CASSQGVDRVNNSPLHF. CDR3 DNA: TGCGCCAGCAGCCAGGGGGTCGACAGGGTAAATAATTCACCCCTCCACTTT.

The chain uses TRBV4-1 and TRBJ1-1; weak D call: TRBD1 (5 bases). From germline, CDR1 is MGHRA and CDR2 YSYEKL. This CDR3 is 15 amino acids long. Trimming pared 0 bases from V and 0 bases from J, leaving 8 bases between. The CDR3 spells CASSQETAMNTEAFF. In nucleotides, the CDR3 is TGCGCCAGCAGCCAAGAGACAGCTATGAACACTGAAGCTTTCTTT.

The V gene is TRBV6-6, the J gene TRBJ2-2, with 8 bases identical to TRBD2. The CDR3 consists of 15 residues. Germline V lookup: CDR1 MNHNY, CDR2 SVGAGI (reference sequence). J lost 5 bases, V lost 4 bases, and 6 bases had no gene match. CDR3 loop: CASSWGTRGTGELFF. The DNA of the CDR3 is TGTGCCAGCAGTTGGGGGACTAGAGGGACCGGGGAGCTGTTTTTT.

The V call is TRBV6-4, the J call TRBJ2-2; a possible D gene is TRBD1 (7 bases). This CDR3 is 15 amino acids long. V was pared by 0 bases and J by 4 bases, with 9 bases between. Germline V gene data show CDR1 as MRHNA and CDR2 as SNTAGT. CDR3 DNA: TGTGCCAGCAGTGACTCCCAGGGGGGCACCGGGGAGCTGTTTTTT. Amino acid sequence: CASSDSQGGTGELFF.

The table lists this clone with a count of one. This chain links TRBV4-2 with TRBJ2-7; D gene ambiguous. The CDR3 runs to 14 residues. V was cut by 4 bases and J by 3 bases, with 13 bases left in between. The V gene's germline CDR1 is LGHNA and CDR2 YNFKEQ. DNA of the CDR3: TGTGCCAGCAGCCTAAACACTGGATTCTACGAGCAGTACTTC. Translated, it gives CASSLNTGFYEQYF.

This clone has just one count. The chain employs TRBV27 and TRBJ2-3; 12 bases map to TRBD2. Losses at the gene ends were 3 bases for V and 4 bases for J; bases not matched to a gene: 14. CDR1 MNHEY and CDR2 SMNVEV come from the germline V gene (reference sequence). CDR3 size: 19 residues. The CDR3 here is CASSFSSSGGALYPDTQYF. In DNA form, the CDR3 reads TGTGCCAGCAGTTTTAGTTCTAGCGGGGGGGCCCTTTATCCAGATACGCAGTATTTT.

The CDR3 region is CASSARQGGTEAFF. The CDR3 nucleotides read TGTGCCAGCAGTGCTCGACAGGGCGGCACTGAAGCTTTCTTT. The genes are TRBV2 and TRBJ1-1; 7 bases line up with TRBD1. Germline V lookup: CDR1 SNHLY, CDR2 FYNNEI. The CDR3 covers 14 residues. V gave up 4 bases and J gave up 4 bases; unmatched junction bases: 6.

The gene calls are TRBV7-8 and TRBJ2-3; D is possibly TRBD2 (7 bases). The CDR3 is made up of 16 amino acids. V lost 5 bases and J lost 4, with 19 bases in between. Germline CDR1 and CDR2: SGHVS and FQNEAQ. CDR3 in DNA: TGTGCCAGCAGCCCCAGGGAGGGGGGCCCGGCAGATACGCAGTATTTT. Residues: CASSPREGGPADTQYF. The full variable domain, in which reference TRBV7-8 and TRBJ2-3 provide the parts outside the CDR3, is GAGVSQSPRYKVAKRGQDVALRCDPISGHVSLFWYQQALGQGPEFLTYFQNEAQLDKSGLPSDRFFAERPEGSVSTLKIQRTQQEDSAVYLCASSPREGGPADTQYFGPGTRLTVL.

J is TRBJ2-5 and V is TRBV2; D is perhaps TRBD1 (6 bases). The CDR3 has 14 residues. Germline V gene data show CDR1 as SNHLY and CDR2 as FYNNEI. V was cut by 8 bases and J by 3 bases, with 16 bases left in between. The CDR3 reads CASWYGTQKETQYF. CDR3 DNA: TGTGCCAGCTGGTACGGGACACAAAAAGAGACCCAGTACTTC. Complete variable domain (other parts from reference TRBV2 and TRBJ2-5): EPEVTQTPSHQVTQMGQEVILRCVPISNHLYFYWYRQILGQKVEFLVSFYNNEISEKSEIFDDQFSVERPDGSNFTLKIRSTKLEDSAMYFCASWYGTQKETQYFGPGTRLLVL.

The chain uses TRBV12-3 or TRBV12-4 and TRBJ1-6; a possible D gene is TRBD1 (6 bases). This CDR3 has 13 residues. Trimming cost V 3 bases and J 11 bases, with 11 bases left between them. Written as DNA, the CDR3 is TGTGCCAGCAGTTTCCAGGGGAGTCCACCCCTCCACTTT. Its protein is CASSFQGSPPLHF.

This clone was counted once. The rearrangement joins TRBV7-9 to TRBJ1-3; D gene uncertain. The V end was cut by 2 bases, the J end by 0 bases, with 14 bases between. The germline V gene has CDR1 SEHNR and CDR2 FQNEAQ (reference sequence). The CDR3 covers 17 residues. The DNA of the CDR3 is TGTGCCAGCAGCTTACCAGGACGGTCCGGCTCTGGAAACACCATATATTTT. Translated: CASSLPGRSGSGNTIYF.

The rearrangement links TRBV7-2 to TRBJ2-1; the D gene could be TRBD1 or TRBD2 (5 bases each). The CDR3 extends over 14 amino acids. The germline V and J ends were trimmed by 5 bases and 6 bases, with 14 bases remaining between them. Germline CDR1 is SGHTA and CDR2 is FQGNSA. The CDR3 sequence is CASSDRGSGNEQFF. As DNA, the CDR3 is TGTGCCAGCAGCGACAGAGGAAGCGGCAATGAGCAGTTCTTC.